Following are 20 T cell receptor beta chains from one sample sequenced in a study of technical replicates of blood from several donors. TCRdb keeps only in-frame clones here, not all; method: immunoSEQ multiplex PCR. Among tens of thousands of clones listed, roughly four fifths were seen once. Sequenced: PBMCs. The origin of the receptors is a human donor in good health. Some clones in this sample may be carry-over from other donors' samples.

The rearrangement links TRBV6-5 to TRBJ1-1; D is ambiguous. The germline V and J ends were trimmed by 7 bases and 0 bases, with 12 bases remaining between them. The CDR3 totals 14 residues. Germline CDR1 reads MNHEY; CDR2 reads SVGAGI. As DNA, the CDR3 is TGTGCCAGCACTCAGCGGGCGGTGAACACTGAAGCTTTCTTT. This sequence encodes CASTQRAVNTEAFF.

This clone was picked up one time. The chain recombines TRBV6-1 with TRBJ1-1; D may be TRBD1 (5 bases). V lost 2 bases, J lost 0 bases, and 13 bases lay in between. Germline assignment: CDR1 MNHNS and CDR2 SASEGT. CDR3 length: 16 residues. Here the CDR3 reads CASSESGTGMNTEAFF. As DNA, the CDR3 is TGTGCCAGCAGTGAATCGGGTACAGGCATGAACACTGAAGCTTTCTTT.

The chain recombines TRBV4-3 with TRBJ2-6, with D possibly matching TRBD2 (6 bases). Germline-derived CDR1 and CDR2 are LGHNA and YSLEER. V was clipped by 0 bases and J by 4 bases, with 13 bases between them. The CDR3 loop spans 17 amino acids. The CDR3 sequence: CASSQDFGRSGANVLTF. For the CDR3, the DNA is TGCGCCAGCAGCCAAGATTTCGGGAGATCGGGGGCCAACGTCCTGACTTTC.

V usage is TRBV9 and J usage is TRBJ2-3; TRBD2 aligns across 7 bases. CDR3 size: 15 residues. CDR1 is SGDLS and CDR2 is YYNGEE in the germline V gene. Trimming removed 5 bases from V and 4 bases from J; junction bases left unmatched: 10. The CDR3 nucleotides are TGTGCCAGCAGTTCCGGGGGACGGGGGGCAGATACGCAGTATTTT. The encoded protein is CASSSGGRGADTQYF.

The chain has TRBV7-2 and TRBJ2-7, with 10 bases aligning to TRBD2. CDR3 length: 15 amino acids. Germline CDR1 reads SGHTA; CDR2 reads FQGNSA. The ends lost 5 bases at V and 6 bases at J; junction bases unmatched: 10. The CDR3 protein is CASSPIAGGFSEQYF. CDR3 in DNA: TGTGCCAGCAGCCCTATAGCGGGGGGATTTAGCGAGCAGTACTTC.

The chain has TRBV27 and TRBJ1-6, with D hard to call. Germline V gene data show CDR1 as MNHEY and CDR2 as SMNVEV (reference sequence). The CDR3 is made up of 15 amino acids. Between the trimmed V and J ends, which lost 4 bases and 6 bases, there was a span of 13 bases. The CDR3 DNA follows: TGTGCCAGCAGTTCGGTCGAGTCGCCTAATTCACCCCTCCACTTT. Its translation: CASSSVESPNSPLHF.

This clone appeared a few times. V gene TRBV6-1 combines with J gene TRBJ1-1; possibly TRBD1 for D (5 bases). Trimming left V 5 bases short and J 6 bases short, with 10 bases between. The CDR3 is made up of 12 amino acids. Germline V gene data show CDR1 as MNHNS and CDR2 as SASEGT. The CDR3 region is CASSLLGPEAFF. DNA of the CDR3: TGTGCCAGCAGTCTGTTGGGGCCTGAAGCTTTCTTT.

The rearrangement joins TRBV7-2 to TRBJ1-1, with D tentatively TRBD1 (5 bases). V lost 5 bases and J lost 3, with 13 bases in between. The CDR3 loop spans 14 amino acids. Germline lookup yields CDR1 SGHTA and CDR2 FQGNSA. CDR3 sequence reads: CASSLRRGYTEAFF. The CDR3 DNA follows: TGTGCCAGCAGCCTCAGACGGGGGTACACTGAAGCTTTCTTT.

The genes are TRBV9 and TRBJ2-3, with TRBD2 identical over 10 bases. Germline trimming cut 1 base from V and 4 bases from J; bases unmatched to any gene: 3. CDR3 length: 15 residues. The V gene's germline CDR1 is SGDLS and CDR2 YYNGEE. CDR3 sequence (DNA): TGTGCCAGCAGCGTACTGAGCGGGGGGGCAGATACGCAGTATTTT. Protein product: CASSVLSGGADTQYF.

This clone was counted between two and nine times. V and J are TRBV5-1 and TRBJ1-1; D is undetermined. V was clipped by 0 bases and J by 4 bases, with 7 bases between them. CDR3 length equals 13 residues. The germline V gene has CDR1 SGHRS and CDR2 YFSETQ. CDR3 DNA sequence: TGCGCCAGCAGCTTGGAACTCCCCACTGAAGCTTTCTTT. Its protein product is CASSLELPTEAFF.

Here the CDR3 reads CASSEAGRGGLRETQYF. The CDR3 region has the DNA TGTGCCAGCAGTGAAGCTGGACGGGGGGGCCTTCGGGAGACCCAGTACTTC. The chain joins TRBV6-1 to TRBJ2-5, with TRBD2 identical over 8 bases. The CDR3 is made up of 17 amino acids. Germline-derived CDR1 and CDR2 are MNHNS and SASEGT. J lost 5 bases, V lost 0 bases, and 11 bases had no gene match.

The CDR3 is CSAVDTFAGYTF. In nucleotides, the CDR3 is TGCAGCGCAGTTGACACGTTCGCTGGCTACACCTTC. V is TRBV29-1 and J is TRBJ1-2; D gene unclear. From germline, CDR1 is SQVTM and CDR2 ANQGSEA. The CDR3 loop spans 12 amino acids. Trimming shortened V by 7 bases and J by 7 bases, and 16 bases separated the two germline ends.

The J gene is TRBJ2-1, the V gene TRBV7-8, with a possible D match to TRBD1 (6 bases). V dropped 3 bases and J dropped 8 bases, with 11 bases sitting between them. This CDR3 is built from 13 residues. Germline values: CDR1 SGHVS, CDR2 FQNEAQ. The DNA for the CDR3 is TGTGCCAGCAGCTTGGGCTACAGGGATGAGCAGTTCTTC. It yields the protein CASSLGYRDEQFF. Variable domain in full (rest from reference TRBV7-8 and TRBJ2-1): GAGVSQSPRYKVAKRGQDVALRCDPISGHVSLFWYQQALGQGPEFLTYFQNEAQLDKSGLPSDRFFAERPEGSVSTLKIQRTQQEDSAVYLCASSLGYRDEQFFGPGTRLTVL.

The J gene is TRBJ2-2, the V gene TRBV11-3, with 7 bases that match TRBD2. Germline V CDR1 and CDR2: SGHNT, YENEEA. The length of the CDR3 is 15 residues. Losses at the gene ends were 3 bases for V and 7 bases for J; bases not matched to a gene: 8. The CDR3 DNA is TGTGCCAGCAGCTTTGGCGGGAGTGGTTTCGGGGAGCTGTTTTTT. Amino acids: CASSFGGSGFGELFF.

The chain uses TRBV23-1 and TRBJ2-1; D unclear. TRBV23-1 is an ORF for which the function is uncertain. The CDR3 has 15 residues. Trimming took 0 bases from V and 6 from J, leaving 12 bases between them. The CDR3 here is CASSQSFSAGNEQFF. The CDR3, as DNA: TGCGCCAGCAGTCAATCGTTTTCCGCAGGCAATGAGCAGTTCTTC.

The J gene is TRBJ2-5, the V gene TRBV2; D may be TRBD2 (7 bases). Germline V gene data show CDR1 as SNHLY and CDR2 as FYNNEI. This CDR3 comprises 14 residues. V lost 3 bases to trimming and J lost 5 bases, with 13 bases between them. CDR3 in amino acids: CASSDGRGGETQYF. In DNA form, the CDR3 reads TGTGCCAGCAGTGATGGCAGGGGAGGGGAGACCCAGTACTTC.

The chain recombines TRBV27 with TRBJ2-1, with 13 bases fitting TRBD2. The CDR3 consists of 18 residues. V shed 5 bases, J shed 3 bases, and the junction held 10 bases outside the gene matches. CDR1 is MNHEY and CDR2 is SMNVEV in the germline V gene (reference sequence). The CDR3: CASSVPGLAGSSYNEQFF. CDR3 coding DNA: TGTGCCAGCAGTGTCCCGGGACTAGCGGGGTCGAGCTACAATGAGCAGTTCTTC.

The V and J genes are TRBV28 and TRBJ1-3, with a weak D call TRBD1 (5 bases). V lost 5 bases and J lost 3, with 8 bases in between. Germline values: CDR1 MDHEN, CDR2 SYDVKM. This CDR3 contains 13 residues. The CDR3 DNA is TGTGCCAGCAGTGGGGGGGTTGGAAACACCATATATTTT. This translates into CASSGGVGNTIYF.

The rearrangement links TRBV13 to TRBJ2-7; 7 positions match TRBD2. Germline CDR1 reads PRHDT; CDR2 reads FYEKMQ (reference sequence). The CDR3 contains 17 residues. V was clipped by 5 bases and J by 0 bases; unmatched bases: 13. The CDR3 is CASSHGGGSLRSYEQYF. The CDR3, as DNA: TGTGCCAGCAGCCATGGGGGAGGGAGCCTACGCTCCTACGAGCAGTACTTC. Using reference TRBV13 and TRBJ2-7 for the parts outside the CDR3, the full variable domain is AAGVIQSPRHLIKEKRETATLKCYPIPRHDTVYWYQQGPGQDPQFLISFYEKMQSDKGSIPDRFSAQQFSDYHSELNMSSLELGDSALYFCASSHGGGSLRSYEQYFGPGTRLTVT.

This clone was counted a few times. The rearrangement joins TRBV28 to TRBJ1-4, with D tentatively TRBD1 (5 bases). CDR3 length: 13 amino acids. The germline CDR1 and CDR2 sequences are MDHEN and SYDVKM. V was shortened by 2 bases and J by 7 bases, with 8 bases between the two germline ends. DNA for the CDR3: TGTGCCAGCAGTTTAGGGGGGAGTGAAAAACTGTTTTTT. Amino acids: CASSLGGSEKLFF.